The sequence of this T cell receptor (beta chain) was determined in a study of siplizumab effects on memory and regulatory T cells. Findings and caveats of the study: The suppressive capacity of proliferating Tregs from siplizumab cultures remained unconfirmed. Poor capture below about 10^-5 frequency left most alloreactive clones unmapped to unstimulated subsets.

Remarks on this clone: Its antigen is undetermined.

Sequencing of each sample assayed roughly 9.1 x 10^4 TCR templates. This table comes from immunoSEQ multiplex PCR, and its TCRdb copy is limited to in-frame clones, with some not included. The table lists about 50,000 clones, approximately 97% of them singletons. This TCR derives from a human donor in good health. Sequencing was done on a sample of naive CD8+ T cells sorted from blood.

CDR3: CASSLIPTLGGELFF. CDR3 nucleotides: TGCGCCAGCAGCTTAATCCCTACCTTGGGCGGGGAGCTGTTTTTT. V and J are TRBV4-1 and TRBJ2-2; D is uncertain. The CDR3 is made up of 15 amino acids. Germline lookup yields CDR1 MGHRA and CDR2 YSYEKL. Trimming took 5 bases from V and 7 from J, leaving 17 bases between them.